The source of this T cell receptor (beta chain) is a study of shared clonotypes between healthy human individuals. Genomic DNA from each subset was divided evenly over several immunoSEQ plates. Profiled with immunoSEQ multiplex PCR; TCRdb holds only in-frame clones, not every one. The sample holds about 2 million clones, about 95% seen once. V lost 4 bases to trimming and J lost 1 base; unmatched junction nucleotides: 6. CDR1 and CDR2 (germline): SGHRS, YFSETQ. There are 15 residues in the CDR3. This clone was recorded once. Its antigen is still unknown. Study-wide results and caveats: Depth was large, yet rarefaction showed that sorted-subset sequencing was incomplete. Naive CD4 clonotypes were shared across several donors at 5% to 6%.

Only CD45RO-negative cells positively selected for CCR7 counted as naive CD8 cells, so terminally differentiated effector memory CD45RA+ cells were excluded. This chain connects TRBV5-1 to TRBJ2-7, with TRBD1 matching over 9 bases. What was sequenced was naive CD8+ T cells sorted from blood. The sequence came from a young man in good health. CDR3 coding DNA: TGCGCCAGCAGCGAAGGACAGGGGCCTTCCTACGAGCAGTACTTC. This encodes CASSEGQGPSYEQYF.